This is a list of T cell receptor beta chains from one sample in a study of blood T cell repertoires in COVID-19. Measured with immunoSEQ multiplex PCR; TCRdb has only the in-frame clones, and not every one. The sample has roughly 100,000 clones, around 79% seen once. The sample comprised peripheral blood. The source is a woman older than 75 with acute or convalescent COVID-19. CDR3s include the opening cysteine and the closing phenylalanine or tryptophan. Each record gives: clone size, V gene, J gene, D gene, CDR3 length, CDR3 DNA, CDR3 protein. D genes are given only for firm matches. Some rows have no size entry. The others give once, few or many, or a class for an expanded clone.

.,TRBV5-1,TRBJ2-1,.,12,TGCGCCAGCAGCTTGGCCAGTAATGAGCAGTTCTTC,CASSLASNEQFF
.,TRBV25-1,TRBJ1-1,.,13,TGTGCCAGCAGTGAATCAGGGAGGGCTGAAGCTTTCTTT,CASSESGRAEAFF
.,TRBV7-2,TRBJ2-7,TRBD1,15,TGTGCCAGCAGCCCCCAAGGGGGCACGCCCTACGAGCAGTACTTC,CASSPQGGTPYEQYF
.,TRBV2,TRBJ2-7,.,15,TGTGCCAGCAGGGGGCTGACAGGATTGGCGTACGAGCAGTACTTC,CASRGLTGLAYEQYF
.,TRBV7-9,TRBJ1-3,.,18,TGTGCCAGCAGCTCTCCCCCCCATAGGACACTATTCGGAAACACCATATATTTT,CASSSPPHRTLFGNTIYF
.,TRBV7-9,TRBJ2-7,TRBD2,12,TGTGCCAGCAGCTTAGTAGGTAGGACTAGATCCTTC,CASSLVGRTRSF
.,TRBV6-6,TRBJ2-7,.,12,TGTGCCAGCAAAGGGGCAGACTACGAGCAGTACTTC,CASKGADYEQYF
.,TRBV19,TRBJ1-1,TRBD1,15,TGTGCCAGTAGTATAAAGGGACAGATGGACACTGAAGCTTTCTTT,CASSIKGQMDTEAFF
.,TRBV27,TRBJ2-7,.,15,TGTGCCAGCAGTTTATCGCGGGTCTCTACCTACGAGCAGTACTTC,CASSLSRVSTYEQYF
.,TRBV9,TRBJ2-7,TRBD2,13,TGTGCCAGCAGCGGGACTAGCGGGATACGGCAGTACTTC,CASSGTSGIRQYF
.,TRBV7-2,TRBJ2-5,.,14,TGTGCCAGCAGCTTAGGGGCGGGCAAAGAGACCCAGTACTTC,CASSLGAGKETQYF
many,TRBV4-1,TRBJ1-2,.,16,TGCGCCAGCAGCACCCTGTTTGGACAGTCCATCTATGGCTACACCTTC,CASSTLFGQSIYGYTF
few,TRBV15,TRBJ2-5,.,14,TGTGCCACCAGGGACCTGAGGGGGAGAGAGACCCAGTACTTC,CATRDLRGRETQYF
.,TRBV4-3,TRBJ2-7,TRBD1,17,TGCGCCAGCAGCCAAGATCTGGTGGGGACAGTCTCCTACGAGCAGTACTTC,CASSQDLVGTVSYEQYF
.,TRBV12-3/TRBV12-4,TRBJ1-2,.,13,TGTGCCAGCAGTCGGGATCTGGGAAGGGGCTACACCTTC,CASSRDLGRGYTF
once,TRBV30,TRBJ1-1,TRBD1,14,TGTGCCTTCGACAGGGTTTCTATGAACACTGAAGCTTTCTTT,CAFDRVSMNTEAFF
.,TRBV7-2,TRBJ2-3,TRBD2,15,TGTGCCAGCACCTGGCGGGGGGGCCCCACAGATACGCAGTATTTT,CASTWRGGPTDTQYF
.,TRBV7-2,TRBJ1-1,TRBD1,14,TGTGCCAGCAGCTTAGTACAGGGGGCGACTGAAGCTTTCTTT,CASSLVQGATEAFF
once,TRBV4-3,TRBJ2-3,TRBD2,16,TGCGCCAGCAGCCCCGGTAGCGGGGGAAGCACAGATACGCAGTATTTT,CASSPGSGGSTDTQYF
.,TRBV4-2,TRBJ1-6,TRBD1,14,TGTGCCAGCAGCAAGGACAGGGTCAATTCACCCCTCCACTTT,CASSKDRVNSPLHF
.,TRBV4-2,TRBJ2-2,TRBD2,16,TGTGCCAGCAGCCAAGTTACTAGCGGGTTATCCGGGGAGCTGTTTTTT,CASSQVTSGLSGELFF
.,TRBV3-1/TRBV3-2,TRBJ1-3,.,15,TGTGCCAGCAGCCAAGGGCCAACATCTGGAAACACCATATATTTT,CASSQGPTSGNTIYF
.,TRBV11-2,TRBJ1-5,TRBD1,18,TGTGCCAGCAGCACCGGGACAGGGGGCTCCTATAGCAATCAGCCCCAGCATTTT,CASSTGTGGSYSNQPQHF
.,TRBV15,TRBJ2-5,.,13,TGTGCCACCAGCAGAGATTATGCGGAGACCCAGTACTTC,CATSRDYAETQYF
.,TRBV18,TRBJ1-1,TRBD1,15,TGTGCCAGCTCACCACCGGGGGACAGGAACACTGAAGCTTTCTTT,CASSPPGDRNTEAFF
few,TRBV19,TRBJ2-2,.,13,TGTGCCAGTAGTAAGAGCGGGCCCGGGGAGCTGTTTTTT,CASSKSGPGELFF
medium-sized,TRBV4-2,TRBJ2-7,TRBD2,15,TGTGCCAGCAGCGTTGGACTAGCGGGAGGTCTCGAGCAGTACTTC,CASSVGLAGGLEQYF
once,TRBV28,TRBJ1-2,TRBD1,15,TGTGCCAGCAGCGACACGACAGGGAATATGGGAGGCTACACCTTC,CASSDTTGNMGGYTF
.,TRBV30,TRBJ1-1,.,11,TGTGCCTGGAGTGTACAGACTGAAGCTTTCTTT,CAWSVQTEAFF
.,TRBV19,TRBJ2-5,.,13,TGTGCCAGTGCCCCGGATCCCCGGGGGACCCAGTACTTC,CASAPDPRGTQYF
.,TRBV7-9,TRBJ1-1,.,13,TGTGCCAGCAGCTTAGACATCCCGGGAGTTACTTTCTTT,CASSLDIPGVTFF
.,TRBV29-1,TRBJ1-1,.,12,TGCAGCGGCAGGGTCGGGAACACTGAAGCTTTCTTT,CSGRVGNTEAFF
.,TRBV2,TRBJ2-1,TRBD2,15,TGTGCCAGCAGTAAGGGACTAGCGGCCTACAATGAGCAGTTCTTC,CASSKGLAAYNEQFF
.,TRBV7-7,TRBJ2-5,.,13,TGTGCTAGCAGCTTAGTACCAGAAGAGACCCAGTACTTC,CASSLVPEETQYF
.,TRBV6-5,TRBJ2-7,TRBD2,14,TGTGCCAGCAGGCGACAGATAGGGGAGGGCGAGCAGTACTTC,CASRRQIGEGEQYF
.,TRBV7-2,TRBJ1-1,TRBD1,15,TGTGCCAGCAGCCCACAGACAGGGAGGAACACTGAAGCTTTCTTT,CASSPQTGRNTEAFF
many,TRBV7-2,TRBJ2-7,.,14,TGTGCCAGCAGCACCCAGGGGAGCTCCTACGAGCAGTACTTC,CASSTQGSSYEQYF
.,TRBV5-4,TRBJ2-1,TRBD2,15,TGTGCCAGCAGCCAACTAGCGGGGGGAAACAATGAGCAGTTCTTC,CASSQLAGGNNEQFF
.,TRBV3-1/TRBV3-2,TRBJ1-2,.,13,TGTGCCAGCAGCCAACAGGGAGGGTATGGCTACACCTTC,CASSQQGGYGYTF
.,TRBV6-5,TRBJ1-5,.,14,TGTGCCAGCAGTTACTCGATGGAGGGTCAGCCCCAGCATTTT,CASSYSMEGQPQHF
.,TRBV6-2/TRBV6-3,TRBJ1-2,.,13,TGTGCCAGCAGTTACTCCGACAGATCCGGCTACACCTTC,CASSYSDRSGYTF
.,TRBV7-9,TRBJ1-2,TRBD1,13,TGTGCCAGCAGGGGGACAGGGAGACATGGCTACACCTTC,CASRGTGRHGYTF
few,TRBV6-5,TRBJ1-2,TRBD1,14,TGTGCCAGCAGTCGACAGGGAGCGGGTTATGGCTACACCTTC,CASSRQGAGYGYTF